Included here is one T cell receptor beta chain sequence, with context. Its antigen is unknown. No much larger clonotype is one base removed from it; base qualities were not supplied. The protocol used for the library was PCR. TCRdb lists the instrument as Illumina HiSeq 2500. Unique molecular identifiers were incorporated into TCR beta cDNA libraries to reduce PCR and sequencing biases. Roughly 0.5 million cDNA molecules were obtained per 1 to 10 million input T cells, so each molecule approximated one T cell. The patient libraries were prepared and sequenced with the same protocol used for the earlier healthy control dataset. Within a given batch, samples were prepared together, multiplexed and sequenced on the same HiSeq lane. The authors' pipeline ran thus. Raw barcoded reads were processed with MIGEC, discarding single-read molecular identifier groups before consensus assembly and CDR3 extraction. VDJtools was used for post-analysis of the clonotype tables, and diversity was normalized by down-sampling every dataset to the size of the smallest sample. In repertoire overlap clustering, CDR3 amino acid sequences, but not nucleotide sequences, were matched to correct batch-related cross-sample contamination. TCRdb ran its own pipeline on the public reads, namely fastp trimming at Q25 and MiXCR clone calling, and kept in-frame beta chains. Each entry merges the rows of one CDR3 protein and shows their most common DNA and genes. The V and J calls and clone size are TCRdb's, not the authors'. The sample profile shows under 900,000 distinct CDR3 sequences; 53% of them were found once. Together, the top ten hold roughly 4.4% of the sample.

The data originate from a study of post-analysis software for immune sequencing data (dated by TCRdb to the mid-2010s). For context, the study as a whole: Disease courses on record covered relapsing-remitting, secondary progressive and progressive-relapsing multiple sclerosis, though some patients had no subtype annotation. Patient repertoires were compared against some twelve previously published healthy control repertoires from donors aged roughly 6 to 26 years. A subset of samples was prepared in parallel using single-end sample barcoding, then pooled and co-amplified after Illumina adapter ligation. Results the study describes overall, beyond this receptor: Multiple sclerosis patients had significantly lower normalized Chao1 diversity than controls, a result that suggests substantial peripheral T-cell clonal expansion. Patients showed significantly higher frequencies than controls for a handful of TRBV segments, among them TRBV5-6, TRBV5-1 and TRBV20-1. Direct clustering with F measure revealed strong co-clustering of samples prepared in the same batch, which led to a batch-effect correction. The multiple sclerosis patient group was slightly younger than the control group.

TCR beta repertoires were profiled from peripheral blood of roughly twelve young patients with multiple sclerosis to demonstrate the VDJtools post-analysis software. Multiple sclerosis patients were children and adolescents aged about 6 to 16 years. Including the terminal cysteine and phenylalanine, the CDR3 comprises 14 residues. Of all the DNA, just the CDR3 is kept, 42 bases in frame from base 1. Trimmed from V: 6 bases; trimmed from J: 5 bases; junction bases lacking a gene match: 10. CDR1 and CDR2 are drawn from the germline V gene: SQVTM, ANQGSEA. The TCR was taken from a girl between 5 and 17 years old with multiple sclerosis. The sample comprised blood. In this chain, TRBV29-1 is recombined with TRBJ2-5; 9 bases in the junction line up with TRBD2. The sequence in DNA is TGCAGCGTCCCAGCGGGAGGCCGGTCGGAGACCCAGTACTTC. It codes for CSVPAGGRSETQYF.